These 19 T cell receptor beta chains share one sample of origin, sequenced in a study of blood T cell repertoires in COVID-19. The method was immunoSEQ multiplex PCR; TCRdb's version includes in-frame clones alone and lacks a portion of them. Of approximately 230,000 clones listed, about four fifths are singletons. The specimen was peripheral blood. The receptors were sampled from a man older than 75 with acute or convalescent COVID-19.

The chain has TRBV11-3 and TRBJ2-1, with TRBD2 as a possible D gene (5 bases). V was pared by 0 bases and J by 0 bases, with 6 bases between. CDR3 length equals 15 residues. Germline V gives CDR1 SGHNT, CDR2 YENEEA. The CDR3 protein is CASSLEGSSYNEQFF. CDR3 nucleotides: TGTGCCAGCAGCTTAGAGGGGAGCTCCTACAATGAGCAGTTCTTC.

The chain recombines TRBV6-5 with TRBJ1-1, with 9 positions matching TRBD1. With V trimmed by 6 bases and J by 0 bases, 5 bases remained unmatched. Germline V CDR1 and CDR2: MNHEY, SVGAGI. The CDR3 loop spans 15 amino acids. The CDR3, as DNA: TGTGCCAGCAGACAGGGGGCTTTTATGAACACTGAAGCTTTCTTT. This encodes CASRQGAFMNTEAFF.

The V call is TRBV11-2, the J call TRBJ2-2; a weak D match, TRBD2 (5 bases). Germline CDR1 SGHAT, CDR2 FQNNGV. V gave up 5 bases and J gave up 4 bases, with 14 bases separating them. This CDR3 comprises 15 residues. The CDR3 DNA reads TGTGCCAGCAGCGATAGCCAGCGGCTCACCGGGGAGCTGTTTTTT. Amino acids: CASSDSQRLTGELFF.

There are a few counts of this clone. The chain carries TRBV5-4 and TRBJ1-1; TRBD1 matches 10 bases. Losses at the gene ends were 4 bases for V and 5 bases for J; bases not matched to a gene: 5. This CDR3 region has 14 residues. Per the germline V gene, CDR1 is SGHNT and CDR2 is YYREEE (reference sequence). For the CDR3, the DNA is TGTGCCAGCAGCCCGGGACAGGGGAGGACTGAAGCTTTCTTT. Protein sequence: CASSPGQGRTEAFF.

This sequence joins TRBV2 and TRBJ2-7; 9 positions agree with TRBD1. The CDR3 loop spans 14 amino acids. V lost 6 bases and J lost 0; bases outside the gene matches: 3. The germline V gene encodes CDR1 SNHLY and CDR2 FYNNEI. CDR3 residues: CASRRTGVSYEQYF. The DNA of the CDR3 is TGTGCCAGCAGACGGACAGGGGTCTCCTACGAGCAGTACTTC.

This sequence joins TRBV5-1 and TRBJ2-4; tentative D call: TRBD1 (6 bases). CDR3 length equals 20 residues. The germline V gene has CDR1 SGHRS and CDR2 YFSETQ. Trimming pared 0 bases from V and 1 base from J, leaving 23 bases between. Here the CDR3 DNA reads TGCGCCAGCAGCTTGGGCGACGCAGGGGATTTGGGCACGGCCAAAAACATTCAGTACTTC. Amino acid sequence: CASSLGDAGDLGTAKNIQYF.

This clone was detected only a few times. Within the sample, other DNA sequences also encode this same CDR3. This chain uses TRBV18 with TRBJ2-7; no definite D call. Germline V gene sequence: CDR1 KGHSH, CDR2 LQKENI. V lost 1 base and J lost 6, with 7 bases in between. This CDR3 region has 12 residues. CDR3 protein: CASSPQESEQYF. Here the CDR3 DNA reads TGTGCCAGCTCACCACAGGAGTCCGAGCAGTACTTC.

V usage is TRBV28 and J usage is TRBJ1-2, with a tentative D call TRBD1 (6 bases). V was trimmed by 3 bases and J by 8 bases, leaving 25 bases between them. The germline V gene encodes CDR1 MDHEN and CDR2 SYDVKM. The CDR3 has 17 amino acids. The CDR3 region has the DNA TGTGCCAGCAGTTTCGTAGATGCCCTGGGGGCCTTCAGGGGCTACACCTTC. This sequence encodes CASSFVDALGAFRGYTF.

The V and J genes are TRBV19 and TRBJ2-1; TRBD1 matches 10 bases. V lost 4 bases to trimming and J lost 7 bases; unmatched junction nucleotides: 10. This CDR3 region has 16 residues. From germline, CDR1 is LNHDA and CDR2 SQIVND (reference sequence). CDR3 nucleotide sequence: TGTGCCAGTAGTACCGGGCCGGGACAGGGGTGGAATGAGCAGTTCTTC. Its translation is CASSTGPGQGWNEQFF.

The chain combines TRBV28 with TRBJ1-5; 7 bases match TRBD1. CDR1 and CDR2 (germline): MDHEN, SYDVKM. The CDR3 extends over 18 amino acids. V shed 7 bases and J 0 bases; nucleotides not matched to a gene: 15. This CDR3 reads CASTQKGRGAYSNQPQHF. The DNA of the CDR3 is TGTGCCAGCACACAAAAGGGCAGGGGGGCTTATAGCAATCAGCCCCAGCATTTT.

The chain uses TRBV30 and TRBJ1-2; a weak D match, TRBD1 (5 bases). The CDR3 spans 15 residues. CDR1 and CDR2 (germline): GTSNPN, SVGIG (reference sequence). Between the trimmed V and J ends, which lost 5 bases and 1 base, there was a span of 17 bases. The CDR3 loop is CAWGPNRQSNYGYTF. The CDR3 DNA follows: TGTGCCTGGGGCCCGAACAGACAGAGTAACTATGGCTACACCTTC.

This clone was counted a single time. The J gene is TRBJ2-7, the V gene TRBV5-1; 7 bases fit TRBD1. This CDR3 is 15 amino acids long. Germline-derived CDR1 and CDR2 are SGHRS and YFSETQ. Trimming cost V 0 bases and J 2 bases; bases outside gene matches: 5. The CDR3 loop is CASSLVDDRAYEQYF. DNA of the CDR3: TGCGCCAGCAGCTTGGTGGATGACAGGGCCTACGAGCAGTACTTC.

The chain has TRBV30 and TRBJ1-6, with 8 bases that match TRBD1. V shed 3 bases, J shed 10 bases, and the junction held 8 bases outside the gene matches. Germline V gene data show CDR1 as GTSNPN and CDR2 as SVGIG (reference sequence). The CDR3 covers 14 residues. The DNA of the CDR3 is TGTGCCTGGAGGCGAGGACAGGGAAACTCACCCCTCCACTTT. It translates to CAWRRGQGNSPLHF.

This clone was recorded once. The chain uses TRBV6-5 and TRBJ1-5; TRBD1 might be the D (5 bases). The ends were cut back, 7 bases at V and 5 bases at J, with 12 bases in the middle. Germline CDR1 MNHEY, CDR2 SVGAGI. The length of the CDR3 is 13 residues. The CDR3 region has the DNA TGTGCCAGCATTATAGGACAAGATCAGCCCCAGCATTTT. Translation gives CASIIGQDQPQHF.

CDR3 residues: CASSSSPGSPDTQYF. The DNA of the CDR3 is TGTGCCAGCAGTTCGTCTCCGGGGTCGCCAGATACGCAGTATTTT. This rearrangement joins TRBV6-5 to TRBJ2-3, with D perhaps TRBD2 (5 bases). Trimming removed 4 bases at V and 4 bases at J, with 15 bases between. This CDR3 contains 15 residues. Germline values: CDR1 MNHEY, CDR2 SVGAGI.

The CDR3 region has the DNA TGTGCCAGTAGTACGACGGGAGCCCGTTTGTATGAGCAGTTCTTC. This codes for CASSTTGARLYEQFF. The chain carries TRBV19 and TRBJ2-1; perhaps TRBD2 as D (6 bases). V lost 4 bases and J 8 bases, leaving 18 bases between the germline ends. The CDR3 is made up of 15 amino acids. Germline V gives CDR1 LNHDA, CDR2 SQIVND (reference sequence).

This chain connects TRBV28 to TRBJ2-1, with 9 bases matching TRBD2. The CDR3 length is 15 residues. The V gene end was trimmed by 2 bases and the J gene end by 7 bases; junction bases not matched to a gene: 6. Germline loops: CDR1 MDHEN, CDR2 SYDVKM. The CDR3 DNA reads TGTGCCAGCAGTTTAGCGGGAGGGCGTCAAAATGAGCAGTTCTTC. Encoded protein: CASSLAGGRQNEQFF.

The chain has TRBV4-2 and TRBJ2-5, with 7 bases that match TRBD2. V lost 3 bases to trimming and J lost 1 base; unmatched junction nucleotides: 5. CDR3 size: 15 residues. CDR1 LGHNA and CDR2 YNFKEQ come from the germline V gene. CDR3 nucleotide sequence: TGTGCCAGCAGCCAGGAACTAGCGACCCAAGAGACCCAGTACTTC. It yields the protein CASSQELATQETQYF.

This chain joins TRBV18 and TRBJ2-2; 9 bases align to TRBD1. J gave up 5 bases and V 2 bases, and 6 bases lay outside the gene matches. This CDR3 is 16 amino acids long. Looked up from germline, CDR1 is KGHSH and CDR2 is LQKENI. CDR3 sequence (DNA): TGTGCCAGCTCACCAATGGGACAGGGAGTAACCGGGGAGCTGTTTTTT. Amino acids: CASSPMGQGVTGELFF.